These 13 T cell receptor beta chains share one sample of origin, sequenced in a study of STAT5B mutations in CD4+ large granular lymphocyte leukemia. The table came from immunoSEQ multiplex PCR; TCRdb's copy has only in-frame clones and leaves some out. The sample includes tens of thousands of clones, approximately 81% of them seen just once. The sequenced sample was CD4+ T cells from blood buffy coats. These receptors were obtained from a human donor in good health.

The chain links TRBV2 to TRBJ1-1; D possibly corresponds to TRBD1 (5 bases). The germline CDR1 and CDR2 sequences are SNHLY and FYNNEI. Trimming stripped 4 bases from V and 0 bases from J, with 9 bases between. The CDR3 runs 14 residues. CDR3 in DNA: TGTGCCAGCAGTGTAGGGACCCTGAACACTGAAGCTTTCTTT. It yields the protein CASSVGTLNTEAFF.

The CDR3 is CASNKARAGSTDTQYF. The CDR3, as DNA: TGCGCCAGCAACAAGGCCCGGGCGGGGAGCACAGATACGCAGTATTTT. The chain employs TRBV5-1 and TRBJ2-3, with D possibly matching TRBD2 (6 bases). The CDR3 totals 16 residues. The ends were cut back, 6 bases at V and 0 bases at J, with 17 bases in the middle. The germline V gene has CDR1 SGHRS and CDR2 YFSETQ.

This chain connects TRBV10-3 to TRBJ2-1, with 9 bases fitting TRBD2. This CDR3 has 15 residues. Germline V gene data show CDR1 as ENHRY and CDR2 as SYGVKD. The trim removed 3 bases at V and 7 bases at J, leaving 7 bases unmatched. The CDR3 protein is CAISDAAGGPNEQFF. The CDR3 DNA reads TGTGCCATCAGTGACGCGGCGGGGGGGCCGAATGAGCAGTTCTTC.

This clone was detected once. This chain joins TRBV28 and TRBJ2-3; D unresolved. This CDR3 spans 12 amino acids. In germline, CDR1 is MDHEN, CDR2 SYDVKM. With 3 bases removed from V and 3 bases from J, the gap between germline ends came to 4 bases. The CDR3, as DNA: TGTGCCAGCAGTTTTGTGACAGATACGCAGTATTTT. Its protein product is CASSFVTDTQYF.

Comment on this clone: The junction departs from germline at one end; a sequencing error may be responsible. This chain uses TRBV7-7 with TRBJ2-3, with D unclear. There are 14 residues in the CDR3. CDR1 and CDR2 from the germline V gene are SSHAT and FNYEAQ (reference sequence). The CDR3 sequence is CASSLGPFEDTQYF. In DNA, the CDR3 is TGTGCTAGCAGCTTAGGACCATTTGAAGATACGCAGTATTTT.

The V call is TRBV7-2, the J call TRBJ2-7; D call uncertain. This CDR3 is built from 14 residues. The germline CDR1 and CDR2 sequences are SGHTA and FQGNSA. Trimming cost V 5 bases and J 3 bases, with 14 bases left between them. CDR3 protein: CASSPGQINYEQYF. The CDR3 nucleotides are TGTGCCAGCAGCCCCGGTCAGATTAACTACGAGCAGTACTTC.

The chain combines TRBV11-3 with TRBJ2-1, with D possibly being TRBD2 (5 bases). Trimming left V 1 base short and J 8 bases short, with 12 bases between. The CDR3 extends over 14 amino acids. Germline V CDR1 and CDR2: SGHNT, YENEEA. The CDR3 sequence: CASSLGLAVHEQFF. The CDR3 DNA reads TGTGCCAGCAGCTTAGGGCTAGCTGTCCATGAGCAGTTCTTC.

V is TRBV5-5 and J is TRBJ1-5; 9 nucleotides line up with TRBD1. The V gene end was trimmed by 1 base and the J gene end by 6 bases; junction bases not matched to a gene: 14. The CDR3 is 18 amino acids. Germline CDR1 reads SGHKS; CDR2 reads YYEKEE (reference sequence). The CDR3 nucleotides read TGTGCCAGCAGCTTGAACCCCTCAGGACAGGGGAACAGTCAGCCCCAGCATTTT. This translates into CASSLNPSGQGNSQPQHF.

This sequence joins TRBV7-2 and TRBJ2-7, with TRBD1 identical over 7 bases. The CDR3 contains 15 residues. Germline CDR1 reads SGHTA; CDR2 reads FQGNSA. Losses at the gene ends were 6 bases for V and 3 bases for J; bases not matched to a gene: 11. CDR3 in amino acids: CASRNTGASFYEQYF. DNA for the CDR3: TGTGCCAGCAGAAATACAGGGGCCTCCTTCTACGAGCAGTACTTC.

The chain joins TRBV29-1 to TRBJ2-5; possible D gene TRBD1, 5 bases. Germline V gene sequence: CDR1 SQVTM, CDR2 ANQGSEA. This CDR3 comprises 12 residues. V lost 6 bases and J 5 bases, leaving 13 bases between the germline ends. In nucleotides, the CDR3 is TGCAGCGTCACCCAGGGAAGGGAGACCCAGTACTTC. This encodes CSVTQGRETQYF.

The chain joins TRBV5-4 to TRBJ1-6; 7 bases agree with TRBD1. Germline V CDR1 and CDR2: SGHNT, YYREEE (reference sequence). J gave up 7 bases and V 4 bases, and 5 bases lay outside the gene matches. CDR3 length: 14 amino acids. DNA for the CDR3: TGTGCCAGCAGCCCCGGGACAGCAAATTCACCCCTCCACTTT. Its protein is CASSPGTANSPLHF.

The CDR3 sequence is CASSDRGKNEQYV. The CDR3 nucleotides read TGTGCCAGCAGTGATAGGGGGAAGAACGAGCAGTACGTC. V gene TRBV6-1 combines with J gene TRBJ2-7, with a tentative D call TRBD1 (6 bases). The CDR3 consists of 13 residues. Trimming took off 3 bases at V and 5 bases at J, with 11 bases between the two ends. CDR1 is MNHNS, CDR2 SASEGT, per germline.

The chain recombines TRBV5-1 with TRBJ1-1; D may be TRBD1 (5 bases). Trimming removed 4 bases from V and 4 bases from J, with 17 bases in between. This CDR3 spans 15 amino acids. Germline V gene sequence: CDR1 SGHRS, CDR2 YFSETQ. The CDR3: CASSPRESGGTEAFF. CDR3 nucleotides: TGCGCCAGCAGCCCTCGAGAATCGGGGGGCACTGAAGCTTTCTTT.